This T cell receptor beta chain was observed in a study of identical twins. Findings of the study overall: Among out-of-frame alpha sequences shared by twins, low generation probability occurred in excess. Abundant cord blood beta clonotypes carried fewer insertions; memory repertoires showed none.

On this clonotype: Its matching antigen is unknown.

In TCRdb, the 5' RACE reads were re-called with MiXCR into one record per CDR3 protein. The data show approximately 550,000 distinct CDR3 sequences, with about a fifth seen just once and 0.48% held by the top ten. The germline V gene encodes CDR1 SQVTM and CDR2 ANQGSEA. The CDR3 is 14 amino acids. The V end was cut by 6 bases, the J end by 8 bases, with 19 bases between. These same data were also listed under a study on yellow fever vaccine responses in identical twins.

The sequence derives from a woman under 30 in good health. The chain carries TRBV29-1 and TRBJ1-4, with D tentatively TRBD1 (6 bases). The sequencing input was CD4+ T cells sorted from blood. CDR3 residues: CSVVESGVREKLFF. The CDR3 bases are TGCAGCGTAGTAGAATCAGGGGTTCGCGAAAAACTGTTTTTT.